Listed below are T cell receptor beta chains from one sample, sequenced in a study of response to subunit inactivated influenza vaccine. In TCRdb, the RT-PCR reads were re-called with MiXCR into one record per CDR3 protein. Here the sample spans roughly 630,000 distinct CDR3 sequences, 14% being singletons. The material sequenced was PBMCs from blood, taken 14 to 15 days before vaccination. These receptors originate from a man aged 45-65 years who received an inactivated influenza vaccine. Both conserved end residues are part of each CDR3. A D gene is named only where the DNA matches it firmly. Expanded clones get a size class; other rows say once, few or many, or leave the size out.

DNA: TGTGCCATCAGTCATCCACAAAGCTCCTACAATGAGCAGTTCTTC
CDR3: CAISHPQSSYNEQFF
size: few
J: TRBJ2-1
V: TRBV10-3
D: NA

DNA: TGCGCCAGCAGCTTGGGAATGAGGATGGAAAAACTGTTTTTT
CDR3: CASSLGMRMEKLFF
size: many
J: TRBJ1-4
V: TRBV5-1
D: NA

DNA: TGTGCCAGCAGCCCACCCGCGACAGATACGCAGTATTTT
CDR3: CASSPPATDTQYF
size: many
J: TRBJ2-3
V: TRBV9
D: NA

DNA: TGTGCCAGCAGTAATTCAAGGGAGCTGTTTTTT
CDR3: CASSNSRELFF
size: NA
J: TRBJ2-2
V: TRBV6-2/TRBV6-3
D: NA

DNA: TGTGCCAGCAGATCGGGGGCTTTCGGCGATGAGCAGTTCTTC
CDR3: CASRSGAFGDEQFF
size: NA
J: TRBJ2-1
V: TRBV7-9
D: NA

DNA: TGCGCCAGCAGCTCGACCTTTCGGACTAGCGGGAGTATCGGCAATGAGCAGTTCTTC
CDR3: CASSSTFRTSGSIGNEQFF
size: few
J: TRBJ2-1
V: TRBV5-1
D: TRBD2

DNA: TGTGCCAGCAGTTTTAACGGTCCCTACGAGCAGTACTTC
CDR3: CASSFNGPYEQYF
size: NA
J: TRBJ2-7
V: TRBV28
D: NA

DNA: TGTGCCAGCTACGACAGGGGAAGGGAAAAACTGTGTTTT
CDR3: CASYDRGREKLCF
size: once
J: TRBJ1-4
V: TRBV28
D: TRBD1

DNA: TGCAGTGCTAGATACGGGGGGGCCGTGATGTCCGGGGAGCTGTTTTTT
CDR3: CSARYGGAVMSGELFF
size: many
J: TRBJ2-2
V: TRBV20-1
D: TRBD2

DNA: TGTGCCAGCAAGGAGCAGGGTATGAAGTACGAGCAGTACTTC
CDR3: CASKEQGMKYEQYF
size: many
J: TRBJ2-7
V: TRBV12-3/TRBV12-4
D: NA

DNA: TGCAGTGCTAGAGATCAGACAGGGATCTCCTACGAGCAGTACTTC
CDR3: CSARDQTGISYEQYF
size: many
J: TRBJ2-7
V: TRBV20-1
D: TRBD1

DNA: TGCGCCAGCAGCTTGTTTGGAGGGTTGGCCGAGCAGTACTTC
CDR3: CASSLFGGLAEQYF
size: few
J: TRBJ2-7
V: TRBV5-1
D: NA

DNA: TGCGCCAGCAGCCCCCCGGAGACGGGGAACCAAGAGACCCAGTACTTC
CDR3: CASSPPETGNQETQYF
size: NA
J: TRBJ2-5
V: TRBV5-1
D: NA

DNA: TGTGCCAGCTCACTCCGACTAGCTCTAACCACAGATACGCAGTATTTT
CDR3: CASSLRLALTTDTQYF
size: few
J: TRBJ2-3
V: TRBV18
D: TRBD2

DNA: TGTGCCAGCAGCAACGATATAGCGGGAGGAGAGACCCAGTACTTC
CDR3: CASSNDIAGGETQYF
size: NA
J: TRBJ2-5
V: TRBV3-1
D: TRBD2

DNA: TGTGCCAGCAGCGGGGGACAGCCAAATTCACCCCTCCACTTT
CDR3: CASSGGQPNSPLHF
size: NA
J: TRBJ1-6
V: TRBV9
D: TRBD1

DNA: TGTGCCAGCAGCTTAGTTAGCGGGGGACTATCGGGCGATGAGCAGTTCTTC
CDR3: CASSLVSGGLSGDEQFF
size: NA
J: TRBJ2-1
V: TRBV7-2
D: TRBD2

DNA: TGTGCTAGCAGCCGCGGGAGGGAAAATGAGCAGTTCTTC
CDR3: CASSRGRENEQFF
size: few
J: TRBJ2-1
V: TRBV7-7
D: TRBD2

DNA: TGTGCCAGCAGTTCTAGACAGGGGGTAGGCGGGGAGCTGTTTTTT
CDR3: CASSSRQGVGGELFF
size: NA
J: TRBJ2-2
V: TRBV27
D: TRBD1

DNA: TGTGCCAGCAGTTTACAGGGGACCGGGGAGCTGTTTTTT
CDR3: CASSLQGTGELFF
size: many
J: TRBJ2-2
V: TRBV12-3/TRBV12-4
D: NA

DNA: TGTGCCAGCAGTGTCGCGGGACAGGGCTCTTTCCAAGAGACCCAGTACTTC
CDR3: CASSVAGQGSFQETQYF
size: NA
J: TRBJ2-5
V: TRBV2
D: TRBD1

DNA: TGTGCCAGTAGCCTACCCAGACTAGCGGATTACAATGAGCAGTTCTTC
CDR3: CASSLPRLADYNEQFF
size: NA
J: TRBJ2-1
V: TRBV19
D: TRBD2

DNA: TGTGCCAGCAGCAATTCCTGGACAGCAACCTATGGCTACACCTTC
CDR3: CASSNSWTATYGYTF
size: many
J: TRBJ1-2
V: TRBV9
D: NA

DNA: TGCGCCAGCAGCCCCGGGACAGGGGAGGCAGATACGCAGTATTTT
CDR3: CASSPGTGEADTQYF
size: many
J: TRBJ2-3
V: TRBV5-1
D: TRBD1

DNA: TGCGCCAGCAGCCAAGCTGTTAGTAGTTCCTACGAGCAGTACTTC
CDR3: CASSQAVSSSYEQYF
size: NA
J: TRBJ2-7
V: TRBV4-3
D: NA

DNA: TGTGCCACCAGCAGAGATCGGACAGGGTTCGGAAACACCATATATTTT
CDR3: CATSRDRTGFGNTIYF
size: NA
J: TRBJ1-3
V: TRBV15
D: TRBD1

DNA: TGCAGTGCTAGAGCGACCACGGGCCCCTTCTATGGCTACACCTTC
CDR3: CSARATTGPFYGYTF
size: many
J: TRBJ1-2
V: TRBV20-1
D: NA

DNA: TGTGCCAGCAGTCCATCCCTGAGGGCGCGCACCGGGGAGCTGTTTTTT
CDR3: CASSPSLRARTGELFF
size: few
J: TRBJ2-2
V: TRBV12-3/TRBV12-4
D: NA

DNA: TGTGCCAGCAGCTTGGCACACGGGGGGGCCTTCACAGATACGCAGTATTTT
CDR3: CASSLAHGGAFTDTQYF
size: few
J: TRBJ2-3
V: TRBV5-6
D: TRBD2

DNA: TGCAGTGCTCCCCTCAGCCGGGAGGTCTCCTACAATGAGCAGTTCTTC
CDR3: CSAPLSREVSYNEQFF
size: few
J: TRBJ2-1
V: TRBV20-1
D: TRBD2

DNA: TGTGCCACCTCGCCAGGGGGACAGGGGTCAAGTGGCCAAGAGACCCAGTACTTC
CDR3: CATSPGGQGSSGQETQYF
size: few
J: TRBJ2-5
V: TRBV6-2/TRBV6-3
D: TRBD1

DNA: TGCGCCAGCAGCCTGAATAGCAGGGGAGAAGAGACCCAGTACTTC
CDR3: CASSLNSRGEETQYF
size: few
J: TRBJ2-5
V: TRBV5-1
D: NA

DNA: TGCGCCAGCAGCTGGGACAGGGTAACTGAAGCTTTCTTT
CDR3: CASSWDRVTEAFF
size: few
J: TRBJ1-1
V: TRBV5-1
D: TRBD1

DNA: TGTGCCAGCAGTTTGGTCGGACAGGGTGAGACCCAGTACTTC
CDR3: CASSLVGQGETQYF
size: many
J: TRBJ2-5
V: TRBV28
D: TRBD1

DNA: TGTGCCAGCAGCACCACGGGTTCAACGTACAATGAGCAGTTCTTC
CDR3: CASSTTGSTYNEQFF
size: few
J: TRBJ2-1
V: TRBV11-3
D: NA

DNA: TGCAGTGCTTCCCAGGTAGTCACAGATACGCAGTATTTT
CDR3: CSASQVVTDTQYF
size: few
J: TRBJ2-3
V: TRBV20-1
D: NA

DNA: TGTGCCAGCAGTTTCCAAGGGCTCGACACCGGGGAGCTGTTTTTT
CDR3: CASSFQGLDTGELFF
size: NA
J: TRBJ2-2
V: TRBV28
D: NA

DNA: TGCGCCAGCAGCCAAGATTGGGGACAGGGTGTGGAGCTGTTTTTT
CDR3: CASSQDWGQGVELFF
size: few
J: TRBJ2-2
V: TRBV4-3
D: TRBD1

DNA: TGTGCCAGCAGCGTAGGTTTGGGTGGGGCCAACGTCCTGACTTTC
CDR3: CASSVGLGGANVLTF
size: few
J: TRBJ2-6
V: TRBV9
D: NA

DNA: TGCGCCAGCAGTTATTTGGCTAGCGGGAAAGAGACCCAGTACTTC
CDR3: CASSYLASGKETQYF
size: NA
J: TRBJ2-5
V: TRBV5-1
D: TRBD2

DNA: TGCAGCGTGGGGGACGGGAGTCGCACAGATACGCAGTATTTT
CDR3: CSVGDGSRTDTQYF
size: few
J: TRBJ2-3
V: TRBV29-1
D: NA

DNA: TGTGCCAGCAGAAGGGACGGCGTATCCAGCTCCTACAATGAGCAGTTCTTC
CDR3: CASRRDGVSSSYNEQFF
size: NA
J: TRBJ2-1
V: TRBV6-1
D: NA

DNA: TGCAGCGTGGGGGGGGGACTGAACTATGGCTACACCTTC
CDR3: CSVGGGLNYGYTF
size: NA
J: TRBJ1-2
V: TRBV29-1
D: NA

DNA: TGTGCCAGCAGCCGCCCCACGGGGGGCGGCACCGGGGAGCTGTTTTTT
CDR3: CASSRPTGGGTGELFF
size: few
J: TRBJ2-2
V: TRBV14
D: NA